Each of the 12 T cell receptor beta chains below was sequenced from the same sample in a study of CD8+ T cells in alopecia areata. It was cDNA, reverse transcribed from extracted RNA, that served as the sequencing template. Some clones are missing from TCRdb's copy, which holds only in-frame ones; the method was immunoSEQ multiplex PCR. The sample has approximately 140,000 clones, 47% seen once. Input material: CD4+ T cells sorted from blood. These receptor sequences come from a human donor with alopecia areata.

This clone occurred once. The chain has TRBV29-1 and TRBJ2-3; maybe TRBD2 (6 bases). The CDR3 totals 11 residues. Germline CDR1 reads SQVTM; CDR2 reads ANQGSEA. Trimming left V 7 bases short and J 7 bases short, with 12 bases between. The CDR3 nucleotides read TGCAGCGGGGACTTGGGGAATACGCAGTATTTT. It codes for CSGDLGNTQYF.

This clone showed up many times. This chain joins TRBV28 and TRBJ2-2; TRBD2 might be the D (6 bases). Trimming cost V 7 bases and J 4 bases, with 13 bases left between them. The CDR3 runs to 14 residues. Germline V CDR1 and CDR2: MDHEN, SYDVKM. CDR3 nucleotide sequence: TGTGCCAGCAAATGGGGGGTTAGCACCGGGGAGCTGTTTTTT. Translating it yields CASKWGVSTGELFF.

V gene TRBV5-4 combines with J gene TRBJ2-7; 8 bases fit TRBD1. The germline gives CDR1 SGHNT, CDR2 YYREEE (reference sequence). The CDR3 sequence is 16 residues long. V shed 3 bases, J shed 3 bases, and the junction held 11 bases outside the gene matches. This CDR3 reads CASSSPSRTGSYEQYF. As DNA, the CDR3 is TGTGCCAGCAGCTCTCCCTCCCGGACAGGGAGCTACGAGCAGTACTTC.

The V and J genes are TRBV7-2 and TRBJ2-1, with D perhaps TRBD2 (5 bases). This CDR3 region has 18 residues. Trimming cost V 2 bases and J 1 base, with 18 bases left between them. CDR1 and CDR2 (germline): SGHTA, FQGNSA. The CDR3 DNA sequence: TGTGCCAGCAGCTTAATATCTTTGGGAGCAATATCCTACAATGAGCAGTTCTTC. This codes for CASSLISLGAISYNEQFF.

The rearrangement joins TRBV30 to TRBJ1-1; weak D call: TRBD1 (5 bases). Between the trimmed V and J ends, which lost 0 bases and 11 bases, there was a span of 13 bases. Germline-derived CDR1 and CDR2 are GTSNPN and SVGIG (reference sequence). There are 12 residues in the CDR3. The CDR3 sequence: CAWSVVGAGAFF. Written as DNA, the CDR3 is TGTGCCTGGAGTGTAGTAGGGGCCGGGGCTTTCTTT.

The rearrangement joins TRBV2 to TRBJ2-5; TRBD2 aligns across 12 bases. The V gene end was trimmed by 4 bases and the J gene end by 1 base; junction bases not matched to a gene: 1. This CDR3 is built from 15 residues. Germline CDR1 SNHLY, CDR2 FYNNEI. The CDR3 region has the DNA TGTGCCAGCAGTGGGACTAGCGGGACCCAAGAGACCCAGTACTTC. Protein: CASSGTSGTQETQYF.

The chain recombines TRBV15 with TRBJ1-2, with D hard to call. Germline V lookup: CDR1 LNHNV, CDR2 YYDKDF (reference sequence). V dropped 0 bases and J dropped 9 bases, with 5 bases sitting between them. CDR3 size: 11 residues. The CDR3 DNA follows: TGTGCCACCAGCAGAGATATTAGCTACACCTTC. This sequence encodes CATSRDISYTF.

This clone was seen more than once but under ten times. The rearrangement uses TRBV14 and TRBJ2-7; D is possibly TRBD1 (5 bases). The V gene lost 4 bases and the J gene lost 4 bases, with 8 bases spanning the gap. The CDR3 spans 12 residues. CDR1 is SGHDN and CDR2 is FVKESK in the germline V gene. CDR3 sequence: CASSPQGYEQYF. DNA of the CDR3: TGTGCCAGCAGCCCGCAGGGTTACGAGCAGTACTTC.

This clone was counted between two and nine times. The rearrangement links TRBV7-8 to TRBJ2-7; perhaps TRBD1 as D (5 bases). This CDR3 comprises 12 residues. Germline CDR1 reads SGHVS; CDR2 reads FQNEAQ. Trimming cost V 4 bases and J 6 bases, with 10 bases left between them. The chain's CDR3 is CASSYTGVEQYF. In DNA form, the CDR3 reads TGTGCCAGCAGCTATACAGGTGTCGAGCAGTACTTC.

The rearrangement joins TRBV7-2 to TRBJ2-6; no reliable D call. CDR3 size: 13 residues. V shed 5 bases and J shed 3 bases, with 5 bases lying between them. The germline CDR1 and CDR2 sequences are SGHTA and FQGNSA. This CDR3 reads CASSGVGANVLTF. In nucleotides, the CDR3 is TGTGCCAGCAGCGGGGTTGGGGCCAACGTCCTGACTTTC.

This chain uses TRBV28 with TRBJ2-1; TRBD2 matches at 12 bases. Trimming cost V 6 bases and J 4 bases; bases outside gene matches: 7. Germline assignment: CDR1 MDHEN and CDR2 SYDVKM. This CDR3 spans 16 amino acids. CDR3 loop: CASRPGLAGPYNEQFF. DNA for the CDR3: TGTGCCAGCAGACCCGGACTAGCGGGACCATACAATGAGCAGTTCTTC.

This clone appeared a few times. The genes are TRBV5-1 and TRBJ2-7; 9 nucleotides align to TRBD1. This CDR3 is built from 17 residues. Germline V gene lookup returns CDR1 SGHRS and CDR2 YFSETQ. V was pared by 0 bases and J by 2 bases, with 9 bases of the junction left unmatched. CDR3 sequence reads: CASSLVSGQGNPYEQYF. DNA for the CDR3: TGCGCCAGCAGCTTGGTATCCGGACAGGGGAACCCCTACGAGCAGTACTTC.